This TCR beta chain was documented in a study of OX40 agonist ivuxolimab in advanced cancers. Assay: immunoSEQ multiplex PCR; the TCRdb copy retains only in-frame clones and omits some. The sample consists of 98,000 or so clones, around 90% of them appearing once. The germline V gene has CDR1 MNHNY and CDR2 SVGAGI (reference sequence). The CDR3 runs 15 residues. Trimming removed 2 bases at V and 6 bases at J, with 16 bases between. Regarding this clone: Its specificity is unknown.

Points from the study as a whole: CD8+ T cells averaged more expanded clones than CD4+. Among some nonresponders, normalized T-cell clonal expansion was also low.

This chain connects TRBV6-6 to TRBJ1-2; D uncertain. Sequenced material: CD4+ or CD8+ T cells sorted from blood, taken in a trial of the OX40 agonist ivuxolimab. The clonotype was recovered from an adult with an advanced solid tumor such as melanoma, head and neck, liver or kidney cancer. CDR3 bases: TGTGCCAGCAGTTACCGCGGAACCCAAAGCCATGGCTACACCTTC. It encodes CASSYRGTQSHGYTF.